This T cell receptor (beta chain) was captured in a study of T cells in Graves' hyperthyroidism and ophthalmopathy. Overall study results and limits: By a 13 V-J model, ophthalmopathy was set apart from stable hyperthyroidism. Before onset, ophthalmopathy was predicted by the model a median roughly 6.8 months earlier.

Exclusion of patients followed from uncontrolled infection, other autoimmune disease, pregnancy or lactation. A sample of blood taken at first hyperthyroidism diagnosis preceded any ophthalmopathy symptoms. From RNA transcripts, TCR beta CDR3 regions were amplified. The HTBI set primed first-round TCR CDR3 RT-PCR. A single record per CDR3 protein comes from TCRdb applying MiXCR to the multiplex PCR reads. The sample includes approximately 720,000 distinct CDR3 sequences, around 20% of them seen just once. The CDR3 totals 13 residues. CDR1 is SQVTM and CDR2 is ANQGSEA in the germline V gene. Unmatched junction bases numbered 11, after V lost 7 bases and J lost 8 bases. Concerning this clonotype: The antigen remains unidentified.

The receptor comes from a woman aged 45-65 years with Graves' hyperthyroidism that later progressed to Graves' ophthalmopathy. V and J are TRBV29-1 and TRBJ2-1; TRBD1 aligns across 7 bases. Source material: blood. CDR3 nucleotides: TGCAGCGGCCGCCGGGGACAGTGGTATGAGCAGTTCTTC. As protein: CSGRRGQWYEQFF.